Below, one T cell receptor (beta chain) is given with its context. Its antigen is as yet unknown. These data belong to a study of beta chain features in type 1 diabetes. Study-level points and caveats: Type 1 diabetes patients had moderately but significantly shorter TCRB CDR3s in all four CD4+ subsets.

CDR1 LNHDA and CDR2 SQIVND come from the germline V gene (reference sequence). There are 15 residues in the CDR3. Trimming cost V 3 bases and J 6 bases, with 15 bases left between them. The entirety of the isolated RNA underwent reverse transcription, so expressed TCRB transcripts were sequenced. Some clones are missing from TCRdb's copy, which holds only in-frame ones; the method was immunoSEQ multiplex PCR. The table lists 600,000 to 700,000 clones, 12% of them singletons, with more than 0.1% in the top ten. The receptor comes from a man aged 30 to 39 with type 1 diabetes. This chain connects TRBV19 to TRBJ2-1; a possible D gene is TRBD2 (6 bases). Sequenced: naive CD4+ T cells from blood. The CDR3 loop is CASSIGSAGRNEQFF. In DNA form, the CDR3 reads TGTGCCAGTAGTATTGGATCGGCGGGGCGCAATGAGCAGTTCTTC.